These 31 T cell receptor beta chains were sequenced from one sample in a study of blood T cell repertoires in COVID-19. Using immunoSEQ multiplex PCR, the repertoire was profiled, and TCRdb retains in-frame clones only, with some absent. The sample includes about 380,000 clones, 81% of them seen just once. Sequences were obtained from peripheral blood. The receptor source for this set is a human donor with acute or convalescent COVID-19. The donor label of this sample is uncertain.

The V gene is TRBV18, the J gene TRBJ2-1; 12 bases agree with TRBD2. Trimming took 5 bases from V and 7 from J; bases not matched to a gene: 6. This CDR3 has 15 residues. Per germline, CDR1 KGHSH and CDR2 LQKENI. The CDR3 DNA reads TGTGCCAGCTCAGCATCTAGCGGGGGGGCGAATGAGCAGTTCTTC. This gives the protein CASSASSGGANEQFF.

The chain has TRBV7-9 and TRBJ1-2; tentatively, D is TRBD1 (6 bases). With 5 bases removed from V and 5 bases from J, the gap between germline ends came to 12 bases. Germline V gene data show CDR1 as SEHNR and CDR2 as FQNEAQ (reference sequence). This CDR3 has 13 residues. CDR3: CASSTQGQYGYTF. Here the CDR3 DNA reads TGTGCCAGCAGCACACAAGGACAGTATGGCTACACCTTC.

The genes are TRBV6-1 and TRBJ1-1; no firm D call. This CDR3 region has 15 residues. Trimming took 2 bases from V and 4 from J, leaving 14 bases between them. CDR1 is MNHNS and CDR2 is SASEGT in the germline V gene. The DNA of the CDR3 is TGTGCCAGCAGTGAATCGAGGTCCTTCCTCACTGAAGCTTTCTTT. Protein product: CASSESRSFLTEAFF.

The chain couples TRBV5-4 to TRBJ2-2, with 11 nucleotides matching TRBD1. J lost 6 bases, V lost 4 bases, and 11 bases had no gene match. Germline CDR1 and CDR2: SGHNT and YYREEE (reference sequence). The length of the CDR3 is 17 residues. The CDR3 spells CASSITGQGARSGELFF. CDR3 in DNA: TGTGCCAGCAGCATTACTGGACAGGGGGCTAGGTCCGGGGAGCTGTTTTTT.

Only a few counts were recorded for this clone. The CDR3 coding sequence is TGTGCCAGCAGCGACAACAGGGAGGGCACTGAAGCTTTCTTT. Its translation: CASSDNREGTEAFF. The V call is TRBV3-1 (or the pseudogene TRBV3-2), the J call TRBJ1-1, with TRBD1 as a possible D gene (6 bases). Germline V gene sequence: CDR1 LGHDT, CDR2 YNNKEL (reference sequence). The CDR3 contains 14 residues. V was cut by 5 bases and J by 4 bases, with 14 bases left in between.

The chain combines TRBV28 with TRBJ1-1; 9 bases match TRBD1. Germline loops: CDR1 MDHEN, CDR2 SYDVKM. The CDR3 is made up of 18 amino acids. V dropped 3 bases and J dropped 5; count of bases not matched to a gene: 16. CDR3 nucleotides: TGTGCCAGCAGTTTTGGAGGGGGGACAGGGCGGTCAGAAACTGAAGCTTTCTTT. Protein: CASSFGGGTGRSETEAFF.

The chain combines TRBV5-1 with TRBJ1-2, with 7 bases identical to TRBD1. Trimming at V came to 2 bases and at J to 6 bases, leaving 10 bases not matched to a gene. Germline CDR1 and CDR2: SGHRS and YFSETQ. The CDR3 sequence is 15 residues long. The CDR3 sequence is CASSLHSTGSDGYTF. The CDR3 DNA reads as TGCGCCAGCAGCTTACACTCGACAGGGTCTGATGGCTACACCTTC.

The CDR3 loop reads CASSLQGDAGYTF. As DNA, the CDR3 is TGTGCCAGCAGTTTACAGGGGGATGCGGGCTACACCTTC. The chain recombines TRBV27 with TRBJ1-2; 7 bases line up with TRBD1. Trimming cost V 2 bases and J 8 bases; bases outside gene matches: 5. The germline CDR1 and CDR2 sequences are MNHEY and SMNVEV (reference sequence). CDR3 length equals 13 residues.

V and J are TRBV6-6 and TRBJ1-5; 10 bases agree with TRBD1. With 5 bases clipped from V and 3 bases from J, the junction kept 7 bases outside the gene matches. The germline gives CDR1 MNHNY, CDR2 SVGAGI (reference sequence). The CDR3 consists of 16 residues. CDR3 residues: CASSPGTGATNQPQHF. Here the CDR3 DNA reads TGTGCCAGCAGTCCAGGGACAGGGGCTACCAATCAGCCCCAGCATTTT.

The chain uses TRBV5-1 and TRBJ1-2; 7 bases fit TRBD1. CDR3 length: 12 residues. Germline V CDR1 and CDR2: SGHRS, YFSETQ. The V segment lost 4 bases and the J segment 7 bases; nucleotides outside the gene matches: 4. In nucleotides, the CDR3 is TGCGCCAGCAGCCAAGACAGGGTTGGCTACACCTTC. It yields the protein CASSQDRVGYTF.

The chain is built from TRBV27 and TRBJ1-1, with D possibly TRBD1 on 5 matching bases. CDR3 size: 13 residues. Germline CDR1 MNHEY, CDR2 SMNVEV (reference sequence). V was clipped by 5 bases and J by 3 bases, with 10 bases between them. CDR3 sequence (DNA): TGTGCCAGCAGTCCGCCGGGGGACACTGAAGCTTTCTTT. This sequence encodes CASSPPGDTEAFF.

V and J are TRBV5-1 and TRBJ1-2; unclear D gene. CDR3 length: 13 residues. Germline lookup yields CDR1 SGHRS and CDR2 YFSETQ. The V end lost 0 bases, the J end lost 7 bases, and 10 bases lay between the germline ends. CDR3 sequence reads: CASSLGQARGYTF. CDR3 DNA: TGCGCCAGCAGCTTGGGGCAGGCTCGTGGCTACACCTTC.

V is TRBV5-1 and J is TRBJ1-6, with TRBD1 matching over 9 bases. V lost 4 bases to trimming and J lost 9 bases; unmatched junction nucleotides: 5. Germline CDR1 and CDR2: SGHRS and YFSETQ. The CDR3 is 14 amino acids. The CDR3 nucleotides read TGCGCCAGCAGCCTAGGACAGGGGACTTCACCCCTCCACTTT. Its translation is CASSLGQGTSPLHF.

The V and J genes are TRBV19 and TRBJ1-6; the match to TRBD1 covers 8 bases. Trimming removed 2 bases from V and 7 bases from J; junction bases left unmatched: 4. Germline CDR1 reads LNHDA; CDR2 reads SQIVND (reference sequence). The CDR3 is 15 amino acids. As DNA, the CDR3 is TGTGCCAGTAGTATACAGGGGGCGCGAAATTCACCCCTCCACTTT. This codes for CASSIQGARNSPLHF.

The rearrangement uses TRBV6-5 and TRBJ2-2; the match to TRBD2 covers 7 bases. Germline-derived CDR1 and CDR2 are MNHEY and SVGAGI. Trimming cost V 0 bases and J 7 bases; bases outside gene matches: 5. CDR3 length: 15 amino acids. CDR3 residues: CASSYSSGTIGELFF. DNA of the CDR3: TGTGCCAGCAGTTACTCGAGCGGGACGATCGGGGAGCTGTTTTTT.

The CDR3, as DNA: TGTGCCTGGAGTCCACAGGGTTACGGCTACACCTTC. Its protein is CAWSPQGYGYTF. The rearrangement uses TRBV30 and TRBJ1-2; D perhaps matches TRBD1 (6 bases). Trimming shortened V by 2 bases and J by 8 bases, and 12 bases separated the two germline ends. The CDR3 runs 12 residues. The germline CDR1 and CDR2 sequences are GTSNPN and SVGIG (reference sequence).

The sample holds one count of this clone. This sample also contains other DNA sequences that code for the same CDR3. CDR3 in DNA: TGTGCCAGTAGTATCAGTGGGAGGCCCTACAATGAGCAGTTCTTC. This sequence encodes CASSISGRPYNEQFF. This chain joins TRBV19 and TRBJ2-1; D might be TRBD2 (6 bases). V dropped 3 bases and J dropped 2 bases, with 11 bases sitting between them. Per germline, CDR1 LNHDA and CDR2 SQIVND (reference sequence). The CDR3 has 15 amino acids. Filled out from reference TRBV19 and TRBJ2-1, the complete variable domain reads DGGITQSPKYLFRKEGQNVTLSCEQNLNHDAMYWYRQDPGQGLRLIYYSQIVNDFQKGDIAEGYSVSREKKESFPLTVTSAQKNPTAFYLCASSISGRPYNEQFFGPGTRLTVL.

The chain employs TRBV12-3 or TRBV12-4 and TRBJ2-7; D perhaps matches TRBD2 (5 bases). Trimming stripped 2 bases from V and 5 bases from J, with 7 bases between. This CDR3 is built from 12 residues. The CDR3 is CASSLMGDEQYF. In DNA form, the CDR3 reads TGTGCCAGCAGTTTAATGGGAGACGAGCAGTACTTC.

The genes are TRBV29-1 and TRBJ2-2; D is perhaps TRBD2 (5 bases). V was trimmed by 2 bases and J by 2 bases, leaving 9 bases between them. Germline V CDR1 and CDR2: SQVTM, ANQGSEA. This CDR3 is 14 amino acids long. The DNA of the CDR3 is TGCAGCGTTGAATCCCGGGGTAACACCGGGGAGCTGTTTTTT. It yields the protein CSVESRGNTGELFF.

The rearrangement uses TRBV28 and TRBJ1-2, with D hard to call. Germline loops: CDR1 MDHEN, CDR2 SYDVKM. V dropped 5 bases and J dropped 2 bases, with 9 bases sitting between them. There are 13 residues in the CDR3. CDR3 protein: CASSPTMNYGYTF. CDR3 nucleotides: TGTGCCAGCAGTCCGACAATGAACTATGGCTACACCTTC.

This clone was recorded once. The chain employs TRBV18 and TRBJ2-7; TRBD2 matches at 11 bases. Germline V lookup: CDR1 KGHSH, CDR2 LQKENI. Losses at the gene ends were 2 bases for V and 3 bases for J; bases not matched to a gene: 3. There are 15 residues in the CDR3. The CDR3 spells CASSPSTSGSYEQYF. For the CDR3, the DNA is TGTGCCAGCTCACCAAGTACTAGCGGGAGCTACGAGCAGTACTTC.

This rearrangement joins TRBV5-1 to TRBJ1-1; a weak D match, TRBD1 (5 bases). CDR1 and CDR2 from the germline V gene are SGHRS and YFSETQ. The germline V and J ends were trimmed by 0 bases and 7 bases, with 10 bases remaining between them. This CDR3 has 13 amino acids. The CDR3 here is CASSLGSRGEAFF. The CDR3 region has the DNA TGCGCCAGCAGCTTGGGTTCAAGGGGTGAAGCTTTCTTT.

The chain links TRBV18 to TRBJ2-4, with TRBD1 identical over 10 bases. The germline V gene has CDR1 KGHSH and CDR2 LQKENI. This CDR3 is built from 18 residues. V lost 3 bases to trimming and J lost 8 bases; unmatched junction nucleotides: 16. CDR3 in DNA: TGTGCCAGCTCACCCTTACCGGGACAGGGGATACGAAAAGACATTCAGTACTTC. Amino acid sequence: CASSPLPGQGIRKDIQYF.

The sample holds a few counts of this clone. This chain uses TRBV5-4 with TRBJ2-5; 8 bases map to TRBD1. Trimming cost V 4 bases and J 1 base; bases outside gene matches: 6. Germline-derived CDR1 and CDR2 are SGHNT and YYREEE (reference sequence). The CDR3 length is 15 residues. The CDR3, as DNA: TGTGCCAGCAGCGCAATGGACAGGGTCCAAGAGACCCAGTACTTC. It specifies CASSAMDRVQETQYF.

V gene TRBV19 combines with J gene TRBJ2-7; TRBD1 agrees at 8 bases. V shed 3 bases, J shed 3 bases, and the junction held 7 bases outside the gene matches. The CDR3 consists of 15 residues. CDR1 and CDR2 (germline): LNHDA, SQIVND (reference sequence). CDR3 residues: CASSIGGQGIYEQYF. In nucleotides, the CDR3 is TGTGCCAGTAGTATTGGCGGACAGGGCATCTACGAGCAGTACTTC.

The chain recombines TRBV18 with TRBJ1-4, with 10 bases fitting TRBD1. V lost 3 bases, J lost 6 bases, and 1 base stayed unmatched. Germline V lookup: CDR1 KGHSH, CDR2 LQKENI. The CDR3 totals 14 residues. DNA for the CDR3: TGTGCCAGCTCACCTGGACAGGGGGATGAAAAACTGTTTTTT. This encodes CASSPGQGDEKLFF.

This clone was seen a few times. The V call is TRBV2, the J call TRBJ1-2; D gene unclear. The CDR3 covers 13 residues. V was pared by 6 bases and J by 3 bases, with 11 bases between. In germline, CDR1 is SNHLY, CDR2 FYNNEI. The CDR3 here is CASRDTSHYGYTF. CDR3 sequence (DNA): TGTGCCAGCAGAGACACCTCTCACTATGGCTACACCTTC.

The V gene is TRBV5-1, the J gene TRBJ2-2; D call uncertain. V was cut by 3 bases and J by 8 bases, with 11 bases left in between. The CDR3 is 13 residues long. CDR1 and CDR2 (germline): SGHRS, YFSETQ. Written as DNA, the CDR3 is TGCGCCAGCAGCTCTACGGGTTGGGGGGAGCTGTTTTTT. Protein product: CASSSTGWGELFF.

The table lists this clone with a few counts. The chain employs TRBV5-8 and TRBJ1-1; TRBD1 agrees at 7 bases. V trimming: 3 bases; J trimming: 1 base; junction bases outside the gene matches: 6. This CDR3 region has 15 residues. Germline V gives CDR1 SGHTS, CDR2 YDEGEE. The CDR3 reads CASSWDRGPNTEAFF. In nucleotides, the CDR3 is TGTGCCAGCAGCTGGGACAGAGGACCGAACACTGAAGCTTTCTTT. Combining the CDR3 with reference TRBV5-8 and TRBJ1-1 gives the whole variable domain EAGVTQSPTHLIKTRGQQATLRCSPISGHTSVYWYQQALGLGLQFLLWYDEGEERNRGNFPPRFSGRQFPNYSSELNVNALELEDSALYLCASSWDRGPNTEAFFGQGTRLTVV.

As to this clone: Other DNA sequences from this sample encode an identical CDR3 as well. The chain combines TRBV5-1 with TRBJ1-1; D is ambiguous. The CDR3 runs to 12 residues. Trimming cost V 2 bases and J 3 bases, with 5 bases left between them. CDR1 and CDR2 (germline): SGHRS, YFSETQ. Here the CDR3 DNA reads TGCGCCAGCAGCTTCGGAGACACTGAAGCTTTCTTT. It encodes CASSFGDTEAFF. Looking up the rest from reference TRBV5-1 and TRBJ1-1 gives the full variable domain: KAGVTQTPRYLIKTRGQQVTLSCSPISGHRSVSWYQQTPGQGLQFLFEYFSETQRNKGNFPGRFSGRQFSNSRSEMNVSTLELGDSALYLCASSFGDTEAFFGQGTRLTVV.

This sequence joins TRBV18 and TRBJ2-3; 8 nucleotides match TRBD2. This CDR3 spans 17 amino acids. Germline V gene sequence: CDR1 KGHSH, CDR2 LQKENI. Trimming cost V 5 bases and J 0 bases; bases outside gene matches: 10. This CDR3 is CASSTLGRGGSTDTQYF. For the CDR3, the DNA is TGTGCCAGCTCAACCCTCGGCCGGGGGGGGAGCACAGATACGCAGTATTTT.